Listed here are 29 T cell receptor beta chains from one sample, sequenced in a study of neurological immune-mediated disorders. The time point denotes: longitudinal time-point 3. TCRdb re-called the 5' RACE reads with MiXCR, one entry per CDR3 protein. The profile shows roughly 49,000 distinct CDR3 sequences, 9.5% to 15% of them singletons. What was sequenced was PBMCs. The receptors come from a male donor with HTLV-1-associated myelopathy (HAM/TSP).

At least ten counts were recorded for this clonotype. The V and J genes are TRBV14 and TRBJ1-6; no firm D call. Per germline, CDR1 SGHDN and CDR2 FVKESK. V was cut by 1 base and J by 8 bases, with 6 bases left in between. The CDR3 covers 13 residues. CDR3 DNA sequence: TGTGCCAGCAGCCAAGTTGGTGATTCACCCCTCCACTTT. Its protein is CASSQVGDSPLHF.

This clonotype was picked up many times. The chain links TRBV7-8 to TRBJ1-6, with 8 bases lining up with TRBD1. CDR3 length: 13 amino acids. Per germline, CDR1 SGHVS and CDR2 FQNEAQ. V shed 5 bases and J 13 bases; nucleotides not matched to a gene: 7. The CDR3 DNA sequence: TGTGCCAGCAGCCCAGGACAGGGTTTGCCCCTCCACTTT. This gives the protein CASSPGQGLPLHF.

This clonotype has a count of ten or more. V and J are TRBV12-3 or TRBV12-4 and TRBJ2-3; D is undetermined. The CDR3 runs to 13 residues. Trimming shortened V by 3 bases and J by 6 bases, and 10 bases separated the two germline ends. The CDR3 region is CASSFLGGDTQYF. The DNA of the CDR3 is TGTGCCAGCAGTTTTCTGGGTGGGGATACGCAGTATTTT.

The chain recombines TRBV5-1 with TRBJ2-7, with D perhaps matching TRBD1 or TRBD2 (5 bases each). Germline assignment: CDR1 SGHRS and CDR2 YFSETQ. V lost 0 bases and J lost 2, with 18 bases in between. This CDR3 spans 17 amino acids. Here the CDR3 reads CASSLDLMGRKTYEQYF. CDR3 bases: TGCGCCAGCAGCTTGGATCTTATGGGACGTAAGACCTACGAGCAGTACTTC.

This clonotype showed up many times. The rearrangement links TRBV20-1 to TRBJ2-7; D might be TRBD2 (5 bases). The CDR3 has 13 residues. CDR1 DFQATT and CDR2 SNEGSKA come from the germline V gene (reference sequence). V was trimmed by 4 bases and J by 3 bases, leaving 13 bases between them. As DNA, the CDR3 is TGCAGTGCTATGGTGGGGAGAGGCTACGAGCAGTACTTC. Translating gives CSAMVGRGYEQYF.

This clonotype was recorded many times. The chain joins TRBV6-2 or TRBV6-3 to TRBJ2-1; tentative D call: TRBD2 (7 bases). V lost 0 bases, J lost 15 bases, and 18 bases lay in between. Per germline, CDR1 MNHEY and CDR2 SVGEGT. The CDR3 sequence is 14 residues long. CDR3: CASSYSSNRGASFF. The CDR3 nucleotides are TGTGCCAGCAGTTACTCGAGTAATCGGGGGGCCTCGTTCTTC.

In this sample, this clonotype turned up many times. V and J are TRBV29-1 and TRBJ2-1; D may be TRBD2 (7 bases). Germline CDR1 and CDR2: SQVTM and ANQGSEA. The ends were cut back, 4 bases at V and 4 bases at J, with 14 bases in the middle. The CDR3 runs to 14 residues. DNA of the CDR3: TGCAGCGTTGGTGGGGGGGCCGCATACAATGAGCAGTTCTTC. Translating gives CSVGGGAAYNEQFF.

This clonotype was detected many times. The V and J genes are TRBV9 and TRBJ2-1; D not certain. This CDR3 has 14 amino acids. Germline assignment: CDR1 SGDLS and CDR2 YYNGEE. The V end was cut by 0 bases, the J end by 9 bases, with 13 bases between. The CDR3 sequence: CASSVVGQVGEQFF. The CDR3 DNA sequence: TGTGCCAGCAGCGTAGTCGGTCAGGTCGGTGAGCAGTTCTTC. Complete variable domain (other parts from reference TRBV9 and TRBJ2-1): DSGVTQTPKHLITATGQRVTLRCSPRSGDLSVYWYQQSLDQGLQFLIQYYNGEERAKGNILERFSAQQFPDLHSELNLSSLELGDSALYFCASSVVGQVGEQFFGPGTRLTVL.

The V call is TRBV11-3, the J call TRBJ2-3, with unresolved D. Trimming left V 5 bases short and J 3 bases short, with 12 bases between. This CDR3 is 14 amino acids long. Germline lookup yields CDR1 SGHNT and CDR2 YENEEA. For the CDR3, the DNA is TGTGCCAGCAGCACGAGCGTCAAGACAGATACGCAGTATTTT. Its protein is CASSTSVKTDTQYF.

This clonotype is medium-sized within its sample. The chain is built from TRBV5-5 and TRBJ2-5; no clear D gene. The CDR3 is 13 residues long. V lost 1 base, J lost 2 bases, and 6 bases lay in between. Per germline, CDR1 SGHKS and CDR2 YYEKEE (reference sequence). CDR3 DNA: TGTGCCAGCAGCTTGCAGGTGCAAGAGACCCAGTACTTC. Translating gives CASSLQVQETQYF.

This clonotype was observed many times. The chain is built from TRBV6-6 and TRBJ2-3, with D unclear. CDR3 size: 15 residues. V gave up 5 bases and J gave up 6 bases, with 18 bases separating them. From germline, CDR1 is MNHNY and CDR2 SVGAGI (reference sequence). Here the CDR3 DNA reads TGTGCCAGCAGTAGACCCGACGGTCGGCGGGATACGCAGTATTTT. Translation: CASSRPDGRRDTQYF.

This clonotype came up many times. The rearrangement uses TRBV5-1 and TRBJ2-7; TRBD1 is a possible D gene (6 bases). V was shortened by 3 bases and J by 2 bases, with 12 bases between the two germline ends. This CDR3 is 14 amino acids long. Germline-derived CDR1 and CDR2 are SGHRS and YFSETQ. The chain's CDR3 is CASSSSTGPYEQYF. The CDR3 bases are TGCGCCAGCAGCTCCAGCACAGGGCCCTACGAGCAGTACTTC.

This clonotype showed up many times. CDR3 sequence reads: CASSQTVAGALTGELFF. The CDR3 bases are TGCGCCAGCAGCCAAACTGTCGCCGGGGCCCTGACCGGGGAGCTGTTTTTT. The rearrangement links TRBV4-3 to TRBJ2-2, with D perhaps TRBD1 or TRBD2 (5 bases each). The CDR3 totals 17 residues. Germline V gene sequence: CDR1 LGHNA, CDR2 YSLEER. Trimming left V 2 bases short and J 5 bases short, with 18 bases between.

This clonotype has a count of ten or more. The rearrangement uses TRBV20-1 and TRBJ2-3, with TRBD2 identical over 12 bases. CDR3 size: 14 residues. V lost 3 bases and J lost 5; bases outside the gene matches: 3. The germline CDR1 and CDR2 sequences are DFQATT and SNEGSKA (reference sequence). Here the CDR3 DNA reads TGCAGTGCTAGCCCACTAGCGGGGGGAGATACGCAGTATTTT. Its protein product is CSASPLAGGDTQYF.

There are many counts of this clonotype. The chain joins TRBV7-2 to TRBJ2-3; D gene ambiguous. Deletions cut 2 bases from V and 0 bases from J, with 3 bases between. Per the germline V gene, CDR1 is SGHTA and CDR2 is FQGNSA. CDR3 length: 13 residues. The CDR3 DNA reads TGTGCCAGCAGCTTACCGAGCACAGATACGCAGTATTTT. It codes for CASSLPSTDTQYF.

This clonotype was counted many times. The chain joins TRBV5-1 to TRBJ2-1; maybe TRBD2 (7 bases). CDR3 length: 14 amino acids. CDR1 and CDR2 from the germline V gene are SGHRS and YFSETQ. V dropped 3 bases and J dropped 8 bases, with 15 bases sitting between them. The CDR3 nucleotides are TGCGCCAGCAGCTCCCCTGGGGGGGCGGATGAGCAGTTCTTC. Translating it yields CASSSPGGADEQFF.

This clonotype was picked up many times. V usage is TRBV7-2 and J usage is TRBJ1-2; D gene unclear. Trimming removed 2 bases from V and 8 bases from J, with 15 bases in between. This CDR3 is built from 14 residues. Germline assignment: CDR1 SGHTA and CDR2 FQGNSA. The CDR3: CASSLSGITRGYTF. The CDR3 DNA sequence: TGTGCCAGCAGCTTATCTGGGATCACGCGAGGCTACACCTTC.

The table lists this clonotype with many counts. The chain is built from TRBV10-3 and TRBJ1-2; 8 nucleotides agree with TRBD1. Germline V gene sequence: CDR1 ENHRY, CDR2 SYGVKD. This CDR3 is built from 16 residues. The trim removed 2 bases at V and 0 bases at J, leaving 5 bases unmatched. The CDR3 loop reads CAISEREGQANYGYTF. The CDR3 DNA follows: TGTGCCATCAGTGAGCGTGAGGGACAGGCTAACTATGGCTACACCTTC.

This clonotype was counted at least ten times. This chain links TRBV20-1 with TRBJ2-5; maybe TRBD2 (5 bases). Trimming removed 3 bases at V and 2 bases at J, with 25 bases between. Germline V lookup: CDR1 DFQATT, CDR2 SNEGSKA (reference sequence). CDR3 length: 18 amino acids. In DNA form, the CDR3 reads TGCAGTGCTAGTCCGTCGAGATTCCAGGCCAGGAGGCAAGAGACCCAGTACTTC. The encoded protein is CSASPSRFQARRQETQYF.

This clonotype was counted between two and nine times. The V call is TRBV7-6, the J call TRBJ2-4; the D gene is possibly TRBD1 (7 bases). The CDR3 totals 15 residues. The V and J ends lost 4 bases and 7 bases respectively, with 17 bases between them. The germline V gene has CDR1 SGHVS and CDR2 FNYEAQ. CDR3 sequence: CASSYGGGLGNIQYF. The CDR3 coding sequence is TGTGCCAGCAGCTACGGAGGGGGCCTGGGGAACATTCAGTACTTC.

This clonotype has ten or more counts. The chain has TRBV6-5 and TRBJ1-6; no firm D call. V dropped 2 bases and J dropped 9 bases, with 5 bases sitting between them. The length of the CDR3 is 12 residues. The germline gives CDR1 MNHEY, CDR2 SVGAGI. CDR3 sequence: CASSYRSSPLHF. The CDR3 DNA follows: TGTGCCAGCAGTTACCGGAGTTCACCCCTCCACTTT.

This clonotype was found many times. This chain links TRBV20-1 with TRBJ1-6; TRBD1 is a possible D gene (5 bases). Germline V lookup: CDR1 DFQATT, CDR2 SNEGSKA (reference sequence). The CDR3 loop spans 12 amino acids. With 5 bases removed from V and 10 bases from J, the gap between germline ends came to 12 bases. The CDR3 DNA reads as TGCAGTGCTGGTGTGGGGGGATCACCCCTCCACTTT. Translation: CSAGVGGSPLHF.

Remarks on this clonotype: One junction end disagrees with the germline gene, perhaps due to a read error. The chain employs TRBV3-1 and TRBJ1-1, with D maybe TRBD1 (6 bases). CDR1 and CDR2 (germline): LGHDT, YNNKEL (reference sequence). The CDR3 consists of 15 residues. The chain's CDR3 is CANSQAVAGVNEAFF. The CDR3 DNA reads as TGTGCCAACAGCCAAGCGGTGGCAGGGGTCAATGAAGCTTTCTTT.

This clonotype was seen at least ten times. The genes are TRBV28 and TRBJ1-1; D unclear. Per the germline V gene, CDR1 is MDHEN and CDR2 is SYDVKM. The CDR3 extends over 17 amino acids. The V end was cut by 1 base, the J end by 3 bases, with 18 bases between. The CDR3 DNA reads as TGTGCCAGCAGTTTATTTGTGTCGCTGAGGGTCTACACTGAAGCTTTCTTT. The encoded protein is CASSLFVSLRVYTEAFF.

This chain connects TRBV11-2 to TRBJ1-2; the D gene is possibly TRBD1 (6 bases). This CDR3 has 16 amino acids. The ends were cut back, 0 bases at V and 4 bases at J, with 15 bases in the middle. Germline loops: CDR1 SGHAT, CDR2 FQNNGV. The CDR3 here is CASSLDFIRDTYGYTF. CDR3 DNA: TGTGCCAGCAGCTTAGATTTCATTCGGGACACCTATGGCTACACCTTC. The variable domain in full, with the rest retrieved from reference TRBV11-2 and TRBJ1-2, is EAGVAQSPRYKIIEKRQSVAFWCNPISGHATLYWYQQILGQGPKLLIQFQNNGVVDDSQLPKDRFSAERLKGVDSTLKIQPAKLEDSAVYLCASSLDFIRDTYGYTFGSGTRLTVV.

The CDR3: CASSATGQGNGYTF. In DNA, the CDR3 is TGTGCCAGCAGTGCGACGGGACAGGGAAATGGCTACACCTTC. This chain uses TRBV12-3 or TRBV12-4 with TRBJ1-2; 9 bases match TRBD1. The CDR3 has 14 amino acids. After removal of 5 bases from V and 6 bases from J, the junction contained 7 bases not matched to a gene.

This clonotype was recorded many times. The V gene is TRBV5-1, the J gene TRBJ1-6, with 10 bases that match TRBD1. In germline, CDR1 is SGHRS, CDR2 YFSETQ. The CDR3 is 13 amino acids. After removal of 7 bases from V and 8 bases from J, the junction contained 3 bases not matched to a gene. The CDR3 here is CASRGTGDSPLHF. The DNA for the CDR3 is TGCGCCAGCCGTGGGACAGGGGATTCACCCCTCCACTTT. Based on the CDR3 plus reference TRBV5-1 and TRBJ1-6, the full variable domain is KAGVTQTPRYLIKTRGQQVTLSCSPISGHRSVSWYQQTPGQGLQFLFEYFSETQRNKGNFPGRFSGRQFSNSRSEMNVSTLELGDSALYLCASRGTGDSPLHFGNGTRLTVT.

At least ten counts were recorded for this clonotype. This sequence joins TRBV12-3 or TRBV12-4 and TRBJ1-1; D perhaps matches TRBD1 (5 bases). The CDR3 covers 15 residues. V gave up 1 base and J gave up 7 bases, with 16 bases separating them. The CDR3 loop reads CASSLVGGAPNEAFF. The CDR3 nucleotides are TGTGCCAGCAGTTTAGTTGGTGGGGCCCCTAATGAAGCTTTCTTT.

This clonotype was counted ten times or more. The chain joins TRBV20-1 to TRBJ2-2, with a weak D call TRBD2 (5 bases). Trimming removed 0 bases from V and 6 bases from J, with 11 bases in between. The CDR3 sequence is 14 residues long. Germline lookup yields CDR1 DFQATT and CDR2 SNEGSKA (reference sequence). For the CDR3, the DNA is TGCAGTGCTAGAGATTCTGGGAGACCCGGGGAGCTGTTTTTT. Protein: CSARDSGRPGELFF.